This T cell receptor (beta chain) was retrieved from a study of cytomegalovirus exposure and HLA in healthy donors (dated by TCRdb to about 2017). About the study as a whole: In an earlier analysis of some 610 of the donors, 276 Gb of sequence data and 90 million to 120 million unique TCR beta sequences from approximately 180 million T cells were reported. Donor age, sex, ethnicity and CMV serostatus were collected together with the repertoire data. In a later analysis, previously published TCR beta repertoires from 600 to 850 donors were re-analyzed and high-resolution HLA genotyping was added so that TCR occurrence patterns could be studied. Roughly 5 DR-DQ haplotypes were handled as single units for association and clustering, since linkage in the cohort was strong. Both class I and class II loci were covered by HLA typing, at four-digit resolution. The T cell repertoires of 666 subjects were profiled by immunosequencing and related to cytomegalovirus serostatus. All discovery cohort repertoires had been generated using a single sequencing platform. To predict cytomegalovirus infection status, the study combined high-throughput TCR immunosequencing, statistical association of individual TCRs with disease status, and machine learning. Typing coverage differed by locus: A, B, C, DRB1 and DQB1 were typed in roughly 620-640 donors, DQA1 in approximately 520, DPA1 in approximately 600, and DPB1 in 400 to 490. An earlier analysis of 587 of the donors used high-throughput TCR beta sequencing to judge whether each TCR beta V gene segment behaved as functional or pseudogenic. A later genetic analysis took genome-wide SNP genotypes for 398 of the 666 donors and used that subset as a discovery cohort. Of the approximately 400 genotyped donors, 65% to 90% were placed in the genetic ancestry cluster associated with self-reported Caucasian donors. A separate validation cohort of some 130 different subjects was used in addition to the roughly 670-subject first cohort. On average, around 240,000 unique TCR beta nucleotide sequences were sequenced per donor among a few hundred genotyped donors of the cohort, with about 19% of those sequences being non-productive. The study was designed to test whether signatures of past pathogen exposure could be identified by cataloging public T cell receptors. An early release that covered roughly 600 HLA-typed donors contained approximately 300 gigabases of sequencing data and tens of millions of unique TCR sequences. Rather than using new phenotypic data, the later analysis identified candidate immune exposures from TCR beta sequences and from how often those sequences occurred across donors.

About this clone: No antigen is known for it. There are no base qualities to consult, and no much larger clone falls within one base.

In total, approximately 690 healthy bone marrow donors made up the cohort. At the time of sampling, all cohort members were nominally healthy, though unrecorded immune exposures were likely present. The donor was CMV seropositive and was included in the group of 250 to 300 seropositive cohort members. Every donor gave a peripheral blood sample, and the peripheral blood mononuclear cells from that sample were used for TCR beta sequencing. The Qiagen DNeasy Blood Extraction Kit was used to extract genomic DNA from the blood cell samples. Overall results and qualifications from the work: Most CMV-associated TCR beta chains appeared to be HLA-restricted in a later analysis, and the HLA associations seemed to be driven largely by CMV exposure. The classifier was reported to diagnose cytomegalovirus status with high specificity and sensitivity in both the original cohort and the validation cohort. A later genetic analysis reported fewer N-insertions in productive TCRs among donors in an Asian-associated ancestry cluster than the roughly 620-donor mean. V-gene and J-gene trimming of TCR beta chains was associated with a missense DCLRE1C variant in a later genetic analysis, and the association was replicated in an independent cohort. A later analysis found that HLA-associated TCR beta chains were more clonally expanded and had lower generation probabilities than equally common non-associated chains. A group of highly shared sequence variants was considered likely to be a technical artifact of the sequencing pipeline. The authors suggested that the approach could potentially be generalized to other disease states and immunological phenotypes. At a false discovery rate of 0.05, a later analysis linked 15,000 to 20,000 TCR beta sequences to specific HLA alleles. The only immune exposure information available for the cohort was CMV serostatus. Correlated functional status among segregating V segments might be attributable to linkage disequilibrium, but an unknown experimental factor could not be ruled out. In vitro tests confirmed that a few of the cytomegalovirus-associated TCR beta chains recognize cytomegalovirus antigens. The presence/absence analyses assumed that sequencing depth was roughly uniform across donors, and that assumption may not be true. Assigning TCR associations to individual alleles was difficult when HLA alleles, especially DR and DQ, strongly co-occurred. In a later analysis, several top co-occurrence clusters were reported to appear linked to parvovirus B19, influenza, CMV and Epstein-Barr virus. Seventeen rarely observed V segments, including chromosome 9 orphons, were excluded from the earlier analysis of several hundred of the donors because counts were too low. In a later analysis, TCR association rates were found to vary across HLA loci, with the most associated TCRs seen for DRB1 alleles and the fewest for HLA-C alleles. A further reported finding was that TCR beta sequences accurately predicted the HLA-A and HLA-B alleles for most subjects in the first cohort. An earlier analysis of 450 to 750 of the donors showed that most TCR beta V segments appeared in productive rearrangements either about 87% or about 30% of the time, which broadly matched IMGT annotations. Because some donors lacked HLA typing at each locus, the association tests relied only on the typed subset. The study listed 164 TCR beta chains as associated with cytomegalovirus. The cohort was sequenced for TCR beta chains only, and without alpha or paired-chain data the features that could be detected were limited. While some public TCRs were present in many individuals, most TCR sequences turned up only very rarely across donors.

Libraries came from the immunoSEQ multiplex PCR assay. A mixture of 60 forward primers for TCR Vbeta segments and 13 reverse primers for TCR Jbeta segments was used in the multiplex PCR. The CDR3 region of rearranged TCR beta genes was amplified from genomic DNA with a multiplex PCR assay. On the Illumina HiSeq System, the amplified TCR beta libraries were sequenced as 87-base-pair reads. The authors' analysis ran thus. A later analysis tallied some 79 million unique TCR beta chains across the 666 repertoires, and about 10 million of those chains were shared by two or more donors. A nearest-neighbor algorithm error-corrected the raw reads and collapsed the reads into unique sequences, merging closely related sequences to remove PCR and sequencing errors. CDR3 sequences were aligned to IMGT reference sequences to assign V, D and J gene segments. For a sequence to be retained, a match of at least six nucleotides was required to both a V gene segment and a J gene segment. A rearrangement was called productive if the CDR3 had no stop codons and remained in frame with V and J, and every other rearrangement was called non-productive. Following IMGT convention, CDR3 was defined as the stretch from the second conserved V-encoded cysteine up to the conserved J-encoded phenylalanine. The earlier analysis of 587 of the donors excluded sequences that lacked an unambiguous match to a single V gene segment. An earlier analysis of 500 to 600 of the donors classified V segments as functional when productive rearrangements were above 56.7% and as segregating when the standard deviation between donors was above 5%. To diagnose cytomegalovirus status from the catalog of TCR beta chain sequences, a statistical classification framework was built. A later analysis assigned V and J genes by comparing TCR nucleotide sequences with IMGT/GENE-DB human TR gene sequences. Using the TCRdist pipeline, a later analysis assigned CDR3 sequences along with most-parsimonious VDJ recombination scenarios. In a later analysis, each TCR beta chain was defined by its CDR3 amino acid sequence together with its V-gene family, and reads lacking a unique V-gene family were excluded. To address suspected cross-contamination and a sequencing artifact, a later analysis removed roughly 640 highly shared, low-generation-probability nucleotide sequences. A later analysis calculated a clonal expansion index for each public chain from normalized within-repertoire ranks of inferred template counts. Generation probabilities in a later analysis came from a VDJ recombination model fitted to out-of-frame rearrangements, and those results were checked against IGoR. A later analysis scored TCR-TCR, TCR-HLA and TCR-CMV co-occurrence with hypergeometric tests, applying a repertoire-size bias correction to TCR pairs. In a later analysis, false discovery rates were estimated by permuting HLA or CMV assignments 20 times. In a later analysis, co-occurring TCRs were grouped with DBSCAN, and TCRdist sequence similarity was added when clustering was performed within HLA-allele-positive subsets. Co-occurrence clustering excluded repertoires with fewer than 30,000 or more than 120,000 public chains, plus five with anomalous nucleotide sharing. This is the immuneACCESS table as TCRdb keeps it, with only in-frame sequences that have V and J called. A part of the clones is gone; compared with another copy, unresolved V genes explain less than half, and the rest is unexplained. V, J and clone size derive from that table, while D and trimming were established from the DNA sequence. This sample holds approximately 72,000 clones; 60% to 85% were observed only once. 4.5% to 7% of the sample goes to the ten largest clones.

This sequence was found in a male donor in good health and CMV-seropositive. The specimen sequenced was PBMCs.

The CDR3 here reads CASSPPRYRGQFF. DNA sequence: TGTGCCAGCAGCCCCCCTAGGTATCGGGGGCAGTTCTTC. The chain was built from TRBV28 and TRBJ2-1; tentative D gene TRBD2, with 5 bases matching. The CDR3, from cysteine to phenylalanine, totals 13 residues. Only the CDR3 region is kept as DNA, spanning 39 bases read in frame from base 1. V is cut by 6 bases and J by 12 bases, and the space between the germline ends is 18 bases. Reading the germline V gene gives CDR1 MDHEN and CDR2 SYDVKM.